A selection of T cell receptor beta chains follows, all from one sample in a study of blood T cell repertoires in COVID-19. Repertoires were generated with immunoSEQ multiplex PCR, while TCRdb's copy carries only in-frame clones and drops some. The sample lists tens of thousands of clones; more than 75% were seen once. Sequencing used peripheral blood. Every receptor here comes from a human donor in a cohort sampled during active COVID-19. The CDR3 runs from the conserved cysteine through the conserved F or W.

J gene: TRBJ2-7; V gene: TRBV19; CDR3 protein: CASGDRGATYEQYF
J gene: TRBJ2-7; V gene: TRBV6-6; CDR3 protein: CASSDRGNSYEQYF
J gene: TRBJ2-5; V gene: TRBV30; CDR3 protein: CAWNFRETQYF
J gene: TRBJ1-1; V gene: TRBV6-5; CDR3 protein: CASGGHGTEAFF
J gene: TRBJ2-3; V gene: TRBV5-1; CDR3 protein: CASSLAQGEDTQYF
J gene: TRBJ2-3; V gene: TRBV10-2; CDR3 protein: CASSESGGDTQYF
J gene: TRBJ1-1; V gene: TRBV2; CDR3 protein: CASSEAWDRGVPNTEAFF
J gene: TRBJ1-2; V gene: TRBV12-5; CDR3 protein: CASGEGEGAQGYTF
J gene: TRBJ1-3; V gene: TRBV4-2; CDR3 protein: CASSQGGGRAGNTIYF
J gene: TRBJ1-2; V gene: TRBV2; CDR3 protein: CASSDGGAGGYTF
J gene: TRBJ2-5; V gene: TRBV19; CDR3 protein: CASSIAPGRYETQYF
J gene: TRBJ1-4; V gene: TRBV18; CDR3 protein: CASSLDRGRKKLFF
J gene: TRBJ2-5; V gene: TRBV13; CDR3 protein: CASSLGLAGGETQYF
J gene: TRBJ2-3; V gene: TRBV20-1; CDR3 protein: CSAWDRDTQYF
J gene: TRBJ1-2; V gene: TRBV14; CDR3 protein: CASSQETGDGYTF
J gene: TRBJ2-5; V gene: TRBV9; CDR3 protein: CASSFPGQGGETQYF
J gene: TRBJ2-3; V gene: TRBV5-6; CDR3 protein: CASSFWTGGYGDTQYF
J gene: TRBJ2-2; V gene: TRBV2; CDR3 protein: CASRGRVNTGELFF
J gene: TRBJ1-1; V gene: TRBV6-5; CDR3 protein: CASTGRVDTEAFF
J gene: TRBJ2-7; V gene: TRBV15; CDR3 protein: CATSRDNSGTISYEQYF
J gene: TRBJ2-3; V gene: TRBV5-6; CDR3 protein: CASSPFRDRGLGTQYF
J gene: TRBJ1-1; V gene: TRBV7-9; CDR3 protein: CASSFPSTGITEAFF
J gene: TRBJ1-5; V gene: TRBV6-5; CDR3 protein: CASRRQGSNQPQHF
J gene: TRBJ1-5; V gene: TRBV28; CDR3 protein: CASTETGQYSNQPQHF
J gene: TRBJ2-5; V gene: TRBV5-1; CDR3 protein: CASSRQGGETQYF
J gene: TRBJ1-4; V gene: TRBV4-2; CDR3 protein: CASSQDWAGGEKLFF
J gene: TRBJ2-7; V gene: TRBV13; CDR3 protein: CASSLASSGGAHEQYF
J gene: TRBJ1-2; V gene: TRBV3-1/TRBV3-2; CDR3 protein: CASSKAGVDYGYTF
J gene: TRBJ2-1; V gene: TRBV19; CDR3 protein: CASSLVASRSSYNEQFF
J gene: TRBJ1-5; V gene: TRBV12-3/TRBV12-4; CDR3 protein: CASQEGNQPQHF
J gene: TRBJ2-3; V gene: TRBV30; CDR3 protein: CAWSVIAGSTDTQYF
J gene: TRBJ2-1; V gene: TRBV11-1; CDR3 protein: CASSFTGYYNEQFF